This T cell receptor (beta chain) was sequenced during a study of early T cells in non-severe SARS-CoV-2 infection. Study-wide background: The authors sequenced bulk RNA from unsorted whole blood, leaving chains unpaired.

The table lists this clonotype with many counts. Its target is unknown. Separate cDNA molecules each had unique molecular identifiers attached to them. TCRdb redid the calling of the 5' RACE reads with MiXCR, one entry per CDR3 protein. The sample contains just under 65,000 distinct CDR3 sequences, about 6% of which appear only once. The CDR3 sequence is 14 residues long. The junction had 8 bases not matched to a gene; V was cut back by 7 bases and J by 7 bases. CDR1 and CDR2 from the germline V gene are LGHDT and YNNKEL (reference sequence). General study results and limits: The VDJdb matching leaned toward anti-spike CD8 responses and overlooked private and CD4 specificities.

Source: whole blood, taken at baseline. V gene TRBV3-1 combines with J gene TRBJ2-1; 9 bases are shared with TRBD2. The clonotype was recovered from an adult who was a healthcare worker with PCR-confirmed SARS-CoV-2 infection or an uninfected control (not recorded which). CDR3 region: CASNRLSGSNEQFF. CDR3 DNA: TGTGCCAGCAACCGTCTTAGCGGGAGTAATGAGCAGTTCTTC.